A single sample is the source of the 20 T cell receptor beta chains below, sequenced in a study of T cells after yellow fever vaccination. TCRdb fed the 5' RACE reads into MiXCR, producing one record per CDR3 protein. The profile shows some 150,000 distinct CDR3 sequences, 9.3% of them singletons. The material was CD8+ T cells sorted from PBMCs, obtained 45 days after the yellow fever booster vaccination. These receptors all stem from a man aged 18 to 35 who received the YFV17D yellow fever vaccine.

This clonotype came up a few times. This rearrangement joins TRBV7-9 to TRBJ2-7; 9 bases match TRBD1. Trimming at V came to 3 bases and at J to 5 bases, leaving 5 bases not matched to a gene. This CDR3 region has 14 residues. CDR1 and CDR2 (germline): SEHNR, FQNEAQ (reference sequence). The CDR3 sequence: CASSFRDRDHEQYF. The CDR3 nucleotides are TGTGCCAGCAGCTTCCGGGACAGGGATCACGAGCAGTACTTC.

The J gene is TRBJ2-3, the V gene TRBV6-2 or TRBV6-3; 7 nucleotides align to TRBD1. Germline CDR1 reads MNHEY; CDR2 reads SVGEGT. V lost 4 bases and J lost 2; bases outside the gene matches: 9. The CDR3 runs 16 residues. This chain's CDR3 is CASSSDRPRDTDTQYF. Here the CDR3 DNA reads TGTGCCAGCAGTTCGGACAGGCCCAGGGACACAGATACGCAGTATTTT.

This clonotype was seen a few times. V and J are TRBV2 and TRBJ1-5; D call uncertain. Deletions cut 0 bases from V and 0 bases from J, with 6 bases between. The CDR3 sequence is 15 residues long. Germline loops: CDR1 SNHLY, CDR2 FYNNEI. CDR3: CASSEAGYSNQPQHF. The CDR3 DNA reads as TGTGCCAGCAGTGAAGCGGGCTATAGCAATCAGCCCCAGCATTTT.

The chain has TRBV19 and TRBJ2-1; D tentatively reads TRBD1 or TRBD2 (5 bases each). The CDR3 runs to 13 residues. Germline loops: CDR1 LNHDA, CDR2 SQIVND (reference sequence). V was shortened by 6 bases and J by 5 bases, with 11 bases between the two germline ends. This chain's CDR3 is CASRPGQNNEQFF. Written as DNA, the CDR3 is TGTGCCAGTAGACCGGGGCAGAACAATGAGCAGTTCTTC.

This clonotype was observed many times. The V call is TRBV6-5, the J call TRBJ2-7, with D perhaps TRBD1 (6 bases). The germline gives CDR1 MNHEY, CDR2 SVGAGI. Trimming took 6 bases from V and 6 from J, leaving 12 bases between them. The CDR3 is 12 residues long. The CDR3 sequence is CASRHTGTEQYV. CDR3 DNA: TGTGCCAGCAGACATACAGGGACCGAGCAGTACGTC.

This chain joins TRBV12-3 or TRBV12-4 and TRBJ2-3; the D gene is possibly TRBD2 (6 bases). The CDR3 consists of 18 residues. V was shortened by 0 bases and J by 4 bases, with 20 bases between the two germline ends. The chain's CDR3 is CASSLAQLASPSADTQYF. CDR3 nucleotide sequence: TGTGCCAGCAGTTTAGCCCAGCTAGCGTCGCCCTCCGCAGATACGCAGTATTTT.

Only a few counts were recorded for this clonotype. The chain uses TRBV5-1 and TRBJ2-1, with D unresolved. This CDR3 contains 15 residues. Trimming shortened V by 0 bases and J by 5 bases, and 12 bases separated the two germline ends. CDR1 and CDR2 from the germline V gene are SGHRS and YFSETQ. The chain's CDR3 is CASSLAVLSHNEQFF. Written as DNA, the CDR3 is TGCGCCAGCAGCTTGGCAGTACTTTCTCACAATGAGCAGTTCTTC.

The rearrangement links TRBV4-3 to TRBJ2-1; D perhaps matches TRBD1 (6 bases). CDR1 LGHNA and CDR2 YSLEER come from the germline V gene. Trimming shortened V by 5 bases and J by 0 bases, and 11 bases separated the two germline ends. The CDR3 consists of 15 residues. CDR3 sequence (DNA): TGCGCCAGCAGCAAGGGGGTCTCCTCCTACAATGAGCAGTTCTTC. Encoded protein: CASSKGVSSYNEQFF.

The chain is built from TRBV4-3 and TRBJ2-7; D gene uncertain. This CDR3 is 16 amino acids long. Germline V gives CDR1 LGHNA, CDR2 YSLEER. V gave up 0 bases and J gave up 2 bases, with 14 bases separating them. The CDR3 DNA reads TGCGCCAGCAGCCAAGAGCGTTTCCGGCAGGCCTACGAGCAGTACTTC. The encoded protein is CASSQERFRQAYEQYF.

The chain carries TRBV7-3 and TRBJ2-1, with 10 bases matching TRBD2. The CDR3 runs to 15 residues. V lost 5 bases to trimming and J lost 4 bases; unmatched junction nucleotides: 5. The germline V gene encodes CDR1 SGHTA and CDR2 FQGTGA. Here the CDR3 DNA reads TGTGCCAGCAGCCGAGCGGGGGGGCTTTACAATGAGCAGTTCTTC. Protein: CASSRAGGLYNEQFF.

This clonotype was counted between two and nine times. V and J are TRBV7-8 and TRBJ2-3, with D maybe TRBD1 (5 bases). The germline V gene has CDR1 SGHVS and CDR2 FQNEAQ. Between the trimmed V and J ends, which lost 8 bases and 3 bases, there was a span of 15 bases. There are 14 residues in the CDR3. The CDR3 spells CASGLRGRTDTQYF. In DNA form, the CDR3 reads TGTGCCAGCGGCCTAAGGGGAAGGACAGATACGCAGTATTTT.

The chain employs TRBV27 and TRBJ1-5, with a tentative D call TRBD1 (5 bases). The germline V gene encodes CDR1 MNHEY and CDR2 SMNVEV (reference sequence). CDR3 length: 14 residues. V lost 0 bases, J lost 4 bases, and 7 bases lay in between. DNA for the CDR3: TGTGCCAGCAGTTTATCAGGGGCGAATCAGCCCCAGCATTTT. It encodes CASSLSGANQPQHF.

This clonotype has only a few counts. The chain employs TRBV7-6 and TRBJ1-1; possibly TRBD1 for D (5 bases). V was shortened by 1 base and J by 6 bases, with 12 bases between the two germline ends. This CDR3 is 14 amino acids long. Germline V gene data show CDR1 as SGHVS and CDR2 as FNYEAQ. CDR3 protein: CASSLGTILSEAFF. CDR3 bases: TGTGCCAGCAGCTTAGGGACAATATTATCTGAAGCTTTCTTT.

V gene TRBV7-2 combines with J gene TRBJ2-2, with TRBD1 matching 8 bases. This CDR3 is built from 16 residues. J was trimmed by 4 bases and V by 4 bases; bases with no gene match: 8. Germline-derived CDR1 and CDR2 are SGHTA and FQGNSA. The CDR3 DNA sequence: TGTGCCAGCAGCTCGCCCCGGACAGGGCCCACCGGGGAGCTGTTTTTT. Protein: CASSSPRTGPTGELFF. The full variable domain, with the rest looked up from reference TRBV7-2 and TRBJ2-2, is GAGVSQSPSNKVTEKGKDVELRCDPISGHTALYWYRQSLGQGLEFLIYFQGNSAPDKSGLPSDRFSAERTGGSVSTLTIQRTQQEDSAVYLCASSSPRTGPTGELFFGEGSRLTVL.

This clonotype has ten or more counts. V and J are TRBV15 and TRBJ2-5; 11 nucleotides line up with TRBD2. Germline CDR1 LNHNV, CDR2 YYDKDF (reference sequence). The CDR3 spans 16 residues. V shed 0 bases and J 5 bases; nucleotides not matched to a gene: 5. For the CDR3, the DNA is TGTGCCACCAGCAGAGAGGCTAGCGGGGGGCTTGAGACCCAGTACTTC. It codes for CATSREASGGLETQYF.

The CDR3 is CAWGESGTAGYTF. CDR3 DNA: TGTGCCTGGGGGGAATCAGGGACCGCTGGCTACACCTTC. This chain links TRBV30 with TRBJ1-2; TRBD1 is a possible D gene (5 bases). The ends were cut back, 5 bases at V and 7 bases at J, with 17 bases in the middle. Germline V gives CDR1 GTSNPN, CDR2 SVGIG (reference sequence). CDR3 size: 13 residues.

This clonotype was observed a few times. The genes are TRBV7-9 and TRBJ1-4, with no clear D. In germline, CDR1 is SEHNR, CDR2 FQNEAQ (reference sequence). The CDR3 totals 14 residues. V was shortened by 1 base and J by 7 bases, with 10 bases between the two germline ends. The CDR3 bases are TGTGCCAGCAGCTTAGGACTGGGCGGTGAAAAACTGTTTTTT. It specifies CASSLGLGGEKLFF.

V gene TRBV10-3 combines with J gene TRBJ2-3, with no clear D. CDR3 length equals 10 residues. The germline gives CDR1 ENHRY, CDR2 SYGVKD. V gave up 8 bases and J gave up 6 bases, with 6 bases separating them. The chain's CDR3 is CAISADTQYF. The CDR3 DNA follows: TGTGCCATCTCAGCCGATACGCAGTATTTT.

There are a few counts of this clonotype. The chain joins TRBV29-1 to TRBJ2-1; a possible D gene is TRBD1 (6 bases). Germline CDR1 SQVTM, CDR2 ANQGSEA. The CDR3 loop spans 13 amino acids. V lost 3 bases and J lost 5, with 11 bases in between. CDR3 DNA: TGCAGCGTTGAGGGGGCCAGGGACAATGAGCAGTTCTTC. It translates to CSVEGARDNEQFF.

This clonotype was counted at least ten times. This sequence joins TRBV24-1 and TRBJ2-1, with a possible D match to TRBD2 (7 bases). Trimming shortened V by 1 base and J by 9 bases, and 12 bases separated the two germline ends. This CDR3 has 14 amino acids. Germline V gives CDR1 KGHDR, CDR2 SFDVKD. CDR3 region: CATSDLGGGVEQFF. In DNA, the CDR3 is TGTGCCACCAGTGATTTAGGGGGAGGGGTTGAGCAGTTCTTC.